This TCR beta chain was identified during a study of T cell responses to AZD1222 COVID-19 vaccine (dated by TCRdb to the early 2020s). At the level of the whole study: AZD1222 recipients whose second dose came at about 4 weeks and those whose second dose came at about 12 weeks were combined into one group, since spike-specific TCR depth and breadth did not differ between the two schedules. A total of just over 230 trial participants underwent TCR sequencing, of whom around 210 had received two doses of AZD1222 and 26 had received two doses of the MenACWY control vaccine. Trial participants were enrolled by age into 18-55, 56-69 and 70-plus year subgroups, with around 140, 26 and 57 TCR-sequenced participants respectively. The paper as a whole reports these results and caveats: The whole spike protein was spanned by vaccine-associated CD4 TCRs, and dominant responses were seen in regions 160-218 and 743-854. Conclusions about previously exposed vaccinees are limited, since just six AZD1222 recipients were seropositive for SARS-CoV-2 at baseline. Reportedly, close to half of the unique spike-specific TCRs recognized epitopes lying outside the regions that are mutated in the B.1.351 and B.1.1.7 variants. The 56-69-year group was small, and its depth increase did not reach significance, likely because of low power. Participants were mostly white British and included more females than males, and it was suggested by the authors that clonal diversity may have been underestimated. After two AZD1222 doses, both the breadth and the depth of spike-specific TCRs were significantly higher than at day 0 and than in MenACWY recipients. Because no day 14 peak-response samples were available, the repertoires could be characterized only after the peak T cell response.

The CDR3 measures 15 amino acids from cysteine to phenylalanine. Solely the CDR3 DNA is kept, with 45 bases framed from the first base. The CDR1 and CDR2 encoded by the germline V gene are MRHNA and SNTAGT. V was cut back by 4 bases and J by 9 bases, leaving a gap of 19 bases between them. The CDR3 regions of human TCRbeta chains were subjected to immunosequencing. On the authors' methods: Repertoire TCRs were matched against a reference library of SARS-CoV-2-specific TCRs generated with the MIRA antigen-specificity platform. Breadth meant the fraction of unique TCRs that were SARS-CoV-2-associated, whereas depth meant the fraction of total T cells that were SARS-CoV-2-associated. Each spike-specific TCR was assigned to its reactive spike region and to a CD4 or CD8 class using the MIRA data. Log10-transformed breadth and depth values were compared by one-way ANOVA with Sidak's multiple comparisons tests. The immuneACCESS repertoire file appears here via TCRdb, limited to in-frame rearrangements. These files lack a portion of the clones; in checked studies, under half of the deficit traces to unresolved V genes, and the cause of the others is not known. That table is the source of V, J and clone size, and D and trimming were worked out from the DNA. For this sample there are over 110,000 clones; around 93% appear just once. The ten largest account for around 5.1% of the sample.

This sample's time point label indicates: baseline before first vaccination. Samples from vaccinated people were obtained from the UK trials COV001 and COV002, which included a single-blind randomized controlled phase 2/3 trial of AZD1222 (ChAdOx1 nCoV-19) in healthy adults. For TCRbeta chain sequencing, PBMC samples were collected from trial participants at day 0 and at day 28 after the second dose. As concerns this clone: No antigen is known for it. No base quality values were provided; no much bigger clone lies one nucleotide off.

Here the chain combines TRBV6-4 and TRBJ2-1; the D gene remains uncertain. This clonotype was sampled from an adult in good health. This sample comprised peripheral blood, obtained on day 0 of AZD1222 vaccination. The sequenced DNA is TGTGCCAGCAGTGCAGATGGAACCCCATGGACTGAGCAGTTCTTC. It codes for CASSADGTPWTEQFF.